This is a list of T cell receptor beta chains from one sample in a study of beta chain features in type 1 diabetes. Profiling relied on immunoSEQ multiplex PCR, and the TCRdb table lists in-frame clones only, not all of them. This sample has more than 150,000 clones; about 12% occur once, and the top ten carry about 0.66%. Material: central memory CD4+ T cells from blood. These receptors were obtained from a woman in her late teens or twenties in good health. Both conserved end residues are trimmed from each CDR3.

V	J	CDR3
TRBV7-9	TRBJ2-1	ASSLGLAHAASYNEQF
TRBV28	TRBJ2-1	ASTERGLVTGLEQF
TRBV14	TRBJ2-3	ASSRRGMADTQY
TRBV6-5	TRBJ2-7	ASSYSFEASRREQY
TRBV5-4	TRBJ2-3	ASSLEGGSTDTQY
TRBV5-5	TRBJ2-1	ASSRLGLGHNEQF
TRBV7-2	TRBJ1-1	ASSSQTGDPEAF
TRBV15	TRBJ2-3	ATSRRTGADTQY
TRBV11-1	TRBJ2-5	ASSPILAVKETQY
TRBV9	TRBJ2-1	ASSVAQGGTNNEQF
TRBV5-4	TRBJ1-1	AGGERDTEAF
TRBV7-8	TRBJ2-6	ASSARTGISSGANVLT
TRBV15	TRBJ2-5	ATSRRLSQGRPQETQY
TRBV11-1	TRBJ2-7	ASSLLAGGVLEQY
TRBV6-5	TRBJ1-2	ASSSRDRGQGYT
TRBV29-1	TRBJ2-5	SVEGLEGTRQETQY
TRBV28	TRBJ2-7	ASSLLAPYEQY
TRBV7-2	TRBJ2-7	ASSTGTGGDEQY
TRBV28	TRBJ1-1	ASGGSVNTEAF
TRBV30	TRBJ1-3	AWSIPGSGNTIY
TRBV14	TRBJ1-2	ASSPQPYDGYT
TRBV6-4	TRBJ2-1	ASSDSPSGVRNEQF
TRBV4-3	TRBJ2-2	ASSHSGRVRELF
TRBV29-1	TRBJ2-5	SVASIGPGEQY
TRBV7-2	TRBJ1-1	ASSPRTGGSTEAF
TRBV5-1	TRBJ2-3	ASSLAEVGGQGTQY
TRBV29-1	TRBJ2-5	SVERMGPWETQY
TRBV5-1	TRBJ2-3	ASSLLAFPDTQY
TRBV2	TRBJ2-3	ATTEGRTQWSDTQY
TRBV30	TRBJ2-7	AWSVGLGGYEQY
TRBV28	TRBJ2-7	ASTRREDEQY
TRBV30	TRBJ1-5	AWRGQGGQPQH
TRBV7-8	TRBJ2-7	ASSPREDSYEQY
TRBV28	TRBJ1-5	ASKGPYNQPQH
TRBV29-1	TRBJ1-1	SVQMGAYTEAF
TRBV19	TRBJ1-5	ASSIAGERQPQH
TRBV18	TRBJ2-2	ASSPTGQGTGELF
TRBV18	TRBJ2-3	ASSDRDARTDTQY
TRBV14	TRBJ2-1	ASSLRRVRYNEQF
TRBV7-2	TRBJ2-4	ASSLIPGTSAKNIQY
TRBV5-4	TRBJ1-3	ASSLDSYSGNTIY
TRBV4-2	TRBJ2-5	ASSQILAGRQETQY
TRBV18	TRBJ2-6	ASSPRGALSGANVLT
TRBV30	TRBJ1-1	AGDRLNTEAF
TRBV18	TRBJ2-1	ASSPDAGTTVIRVYNEQF
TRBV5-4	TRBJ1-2	ASSLKNENYGYT
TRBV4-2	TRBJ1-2	ASSQVWGNPNYGYT
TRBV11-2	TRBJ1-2	ASSVEGAGYGYT
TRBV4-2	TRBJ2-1	ASSLRLAGGRPYNEQF
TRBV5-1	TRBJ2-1	ASSWGQARPSSYNEQF
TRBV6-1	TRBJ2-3	ASGRLAGATDTQY
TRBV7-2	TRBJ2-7	ASSRSGRLSEQY
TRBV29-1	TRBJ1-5	SVVWGSGNQPQH